This entry describes one T cell receptor (beta chain). This sample stems from a study of blood T cell repertoires in COVID-19. Background on the study: Acute and convalescent COVID-19 samples came from the United States, Italy and Spain. From T cells, B-cell-depleted T cells, or PBMCs came the material, which was cDNA or gDNA.

The assay was immunoSEQ multiplex PCR, and TCRdb's table has in-frame clones only and misses some. Of about 60,000 clones in the sample, 87% were seen once. Germline V gene data show CDR1 as MGHRA and CDR2 as YSYEKL. CDR3 length: 13 residues. V lost 3 bases and J 9 bases, leaving 12 bases between the germline ends. The gene calls are TRBV4-1 and TRBJ2-4; D not resolved. Sequencing input: peripheral blood. The sequence was obtained from a human donor with acute or convalescent COVID-19. The donor label of this sample is uncertain. The CDR3 loop reads CASSQILVAIQYF. For the CDR3, the DNA is TGCGCCAGCAGCCAGATCCTAGTGGCCATTCAGTACTTC.